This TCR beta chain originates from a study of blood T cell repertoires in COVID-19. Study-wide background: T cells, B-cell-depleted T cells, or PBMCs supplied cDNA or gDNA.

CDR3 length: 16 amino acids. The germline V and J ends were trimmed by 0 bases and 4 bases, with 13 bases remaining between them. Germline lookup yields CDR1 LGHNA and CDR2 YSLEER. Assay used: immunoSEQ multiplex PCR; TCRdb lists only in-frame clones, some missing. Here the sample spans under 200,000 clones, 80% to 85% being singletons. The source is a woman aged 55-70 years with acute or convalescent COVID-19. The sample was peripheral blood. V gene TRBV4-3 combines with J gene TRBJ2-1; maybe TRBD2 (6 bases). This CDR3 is CASSQDEGGVYNEQFF. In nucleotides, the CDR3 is TGCGCCAGCAGCCAAGACGAGGGAGGTGTATACAATGAGCAGTTCTTC.